The source of this T cell receptor beta chain is a study of shared clonotypes between healthy human individuals. Study findings and constraints: Estimated clonotype richness was generally higher in naive than memory subsets. Only blood underwent sampling, and tissue repertoires likely differ.

As for this clone: Its specificity is unknown. Other DNA sequences from this sample encode an identical CDR3 as well.

The CDR3 loop spans 15 amino acids. CDR1 is KGHSH, CDR2 LQKENI, per germline. The trim removed 3 bases at V and 3 bases at J, leaving 2 bases unmatched. This table comes from immunoSEQ multiplex PCR, and its TCRdb copy is limited to in-frame clones, with some not included. The sample has some 1,400,000 clones, over 95% seen once. The TCR originated in a man younger than 40 in good health. Sequencing used naive CD4+ T cells sorted from blood. The subset denotes: CD45RA+ positively selected. The gene calls are TRBV18 and TRBJ2-5; 12 bases agree with TRBD2. The CDR3 reads CASSPRLAGEETQYF. The CDR3 region has the DNA TGTGCCAGCTCACCCAGACTAGCGGGAGAAGAGACCCAGTACTTC.